This entry concerns a single T cell receptor (beta chain). 60 Vbeta and 13 Jbeta primers were used in PCR. Method: immunoSEQ multiplex PCR; TCRdb's copy keeps in-frame clones and lacks some. This sample's table reports tens of thousands of clones. These data belong to a study of cytomegalovirus exposure and HLA in healthy donors. The sequencing input was PBMCs. This clonotype was obtained from a man aged 40-49 years in good health and CMV-seronegative.

The CDR3 sequence: CASSLQTGPTYEQYF. The CDR3 nucleotides read TGTGCCAGCAGCTTACAGACAGGTCCGACCTACGAGCAGTACTTC. The V gene is TRBV5-5, the J gene TRBJ2-7, with D maybe TRBD1 (6 bases). There are 15 residues in the CDR3. Trimming stripped 2 bases from V and 2 bases from J, with 14 bases between. Germline loops: CDR1 SGHKS, CDR2 YYEKEE (reference sequence). Full variable domain (outside the CDR3, taken from reference TRBV5-5 and TRBJ2-7): DAGVTQSPTHLIKTRGQQVTLRCSPISGHKSVSWYQQVLGQGPQFIFQYYEKEERGRGNFPDRFSARQFPNYSSELNVNALLLGDSALYLCASSLQTGPTYEQYFGPGTRLTVT.